This T cell receptor beta chain is drawn from a study of cytomegalovirus exposure and HLA in healthy donors. Findings of the study overall: The majority of CMV-associated TCR beta chains were reported as apparently HLA-restricted in a later analysis. Exclusion applied to some V segments, including TRBV6-2 and TRBV6-3, as they were indistinguishable.

This clone appeared a few times. Its antigen is not known. The PCR used 60 Vbeta and 13 Jbeta primers. Produced via immunoSEQ multiplex PCR; TCRdb's table is partial and in-frame only. The sample consists of around 100,000 clones, 79% of them appearing once. The CDR3 is 13 amino acids. The ends were cut back, 2 bases at V and 7 bases at J, with 11 bases in the middle. Germline CDR1 is SGHTA and CDR2 is FQGNSA. The chain is built from TRBV7-2 and TRBJ1-2; the D gene is possibly TRBD1 (6 bases). The sequence was obtained from a woman in her thirties or forties in good health and CMV-seronegative. The sequencing input was PBMCs. The CDR3 here is CASSLPGAGGYTF. In DNA form, the CDR3 reads TGTGCCAGCAGCTTACCAGGGGCGGGTGGCTACACCTTC.